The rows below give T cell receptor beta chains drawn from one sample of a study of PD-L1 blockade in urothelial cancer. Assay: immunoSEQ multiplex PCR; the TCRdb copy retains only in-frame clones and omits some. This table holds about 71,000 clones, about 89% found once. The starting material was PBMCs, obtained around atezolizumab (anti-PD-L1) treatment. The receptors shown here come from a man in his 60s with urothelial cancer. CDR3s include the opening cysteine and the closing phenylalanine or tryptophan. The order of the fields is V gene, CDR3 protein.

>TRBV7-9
CASSLGEWQGAFF
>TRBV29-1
CSVASGGAYEQYF
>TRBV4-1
CASSQAGSGYTF
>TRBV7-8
CASSLVGGSAKNIQYF
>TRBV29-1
CSVKGQGVRNEQYF
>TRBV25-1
CASSTSGSGNTIYF
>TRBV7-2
CASSPPGTSGNEQFF
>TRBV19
CASSIQENTEAFF
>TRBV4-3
CASSQDRSDYEQYF
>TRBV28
CASSLHGGMGLAGANEQFF
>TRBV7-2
CASSLLVADTQYF
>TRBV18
CASSPSQALYEQYF
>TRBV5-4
CASSLVLGADRTDTQYF
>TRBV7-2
CASSLVGTGGSEQYF
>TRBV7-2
CASSQGAGAGGTGELFF
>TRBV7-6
CASSKDRGNQPQHF
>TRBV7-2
CASSRGIGGGEKLFF
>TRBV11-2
CASSFDYDEQFF
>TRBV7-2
CASSLRGTRSLGTYNEQFF
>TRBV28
CASSLLLGTIRGEQYF
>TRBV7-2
CASSLFSGSSYNEQFF
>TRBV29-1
CSFLTDTQYF
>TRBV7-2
CASSPGLRASSYEQYF
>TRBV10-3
CAISEATAGKGNYGYTF
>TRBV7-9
CASSLVTSSGGYNEQFF
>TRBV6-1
CASSEAITSGGTYEQYF
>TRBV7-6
CASSLGQPRLNTEAFF
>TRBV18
CASQPGNTEAFF
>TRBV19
CASRHRVGTGYQPQHF
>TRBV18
CASSATGDFAEAFF
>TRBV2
CASSRGLSDGNEQFF
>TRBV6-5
CASSTRDNSYEQYF
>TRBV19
CASKQGFGPSPLHF
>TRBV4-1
CASSRGGSSSYEQYF
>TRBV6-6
CASRNGHNYGYTF
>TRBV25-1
CASSPRFGTGPQETQYF
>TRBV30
CAWRVAGGTDTQYF
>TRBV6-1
CASSEGGSSYEQYF
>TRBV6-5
CASSSSSGEGFF
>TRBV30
CAWANRGINYGYTF
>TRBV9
CASSVDYPGEQYF
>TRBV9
CASSVDGSSYEQYF
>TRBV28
CASSDKVDTQYF